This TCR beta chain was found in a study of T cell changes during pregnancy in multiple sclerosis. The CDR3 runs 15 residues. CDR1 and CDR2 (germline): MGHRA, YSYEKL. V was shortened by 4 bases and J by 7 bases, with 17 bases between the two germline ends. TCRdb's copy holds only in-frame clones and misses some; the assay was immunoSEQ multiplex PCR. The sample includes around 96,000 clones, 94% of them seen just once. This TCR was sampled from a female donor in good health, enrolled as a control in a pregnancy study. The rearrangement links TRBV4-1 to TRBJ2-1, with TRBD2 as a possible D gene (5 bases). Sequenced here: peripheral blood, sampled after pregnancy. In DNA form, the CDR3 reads TGCGCCAGCAGCCGCGGGCCTAGTGGTCGGAATGAGCAGTTCTTC. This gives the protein CASSRGPSGRNEQFF.